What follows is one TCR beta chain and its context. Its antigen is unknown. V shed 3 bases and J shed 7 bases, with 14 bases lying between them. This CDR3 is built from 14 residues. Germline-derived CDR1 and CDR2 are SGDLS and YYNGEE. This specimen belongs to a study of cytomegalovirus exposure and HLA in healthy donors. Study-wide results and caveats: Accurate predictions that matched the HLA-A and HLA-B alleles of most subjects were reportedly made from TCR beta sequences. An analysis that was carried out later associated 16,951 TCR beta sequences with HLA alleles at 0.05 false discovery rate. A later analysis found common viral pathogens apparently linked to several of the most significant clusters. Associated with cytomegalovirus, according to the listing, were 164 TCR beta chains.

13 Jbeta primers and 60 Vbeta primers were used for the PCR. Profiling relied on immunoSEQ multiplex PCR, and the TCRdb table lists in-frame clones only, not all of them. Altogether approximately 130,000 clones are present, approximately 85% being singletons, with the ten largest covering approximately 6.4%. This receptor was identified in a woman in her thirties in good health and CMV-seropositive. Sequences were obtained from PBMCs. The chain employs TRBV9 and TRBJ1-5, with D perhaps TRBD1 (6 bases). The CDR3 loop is CASSAGVVEQPQHF. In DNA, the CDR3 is TGTGCCAGCAGCGCAGGGGTAGTGGAGCAGCCCCAGCATTTT.